The rows below give T cell receptor beta chains drawn from one sample of a study of T cells expressing NK-cell markers. TCRdb reprocessed the 5' RACE reads and reports one entry per CDR3 protein, with no DNA. The table for this sample gives 500,000 to 700,000 distinct CDR3 sequences. Sequencing was performed on blood T cells: a sorted CD56 or NKG2C T cell subset, CD4+ or CD8+ T cells, or bulk PBMC T cells (not recorded which). These TCRs come from a man aged 18 to 30 in good health. CDR3s include the opening cysteine and the closing phenylalanine or tryptophan.

>TRBV20-1|TRBJ2-4
CSAPRSGGNIQYF
>TRBV7-3|TRBJ2-5
CASSLMAGSQETQYF
>TRBV20-1|TRBJ2-3
CSAKPGGLADTQYF
>TRBV24-1|TRBJ2-2
CATSPAEVTGELFF
>TRBV18|TRBJ1-3
CASSPSRAGNTIYF
>TRBV25-1|TRBJ2-3
CASSDGQGARRISTDTQYF
>TRBV7-9|TRBJ2-5
CASSQIDSGETQYF
>TRBV9|TRBJ2-2
CASSDSPGMASGNTGELFF
>TRBV6-5|TRBJ1-3
CASSYSGRGSGNTIYF
>TRBV6-2/TRBV6-3|TRBJ2-7
CASSYSIWGNLRVQYF
>TRBV10-3|TRBJ2-5
CAIRPGQHQETQYF
>TRBV10-3|TRBJ2-5
CAISSSGTSYQETQYF
>TRBV4-1|TRBJ1-1
CASSQVGLSTEAFF
>TRBV12-3/TRBV12-4|TRBJ1-5
CASSPNRGDNQPQHF
>TRBV10-3|TRBJ1-5
CATSQGADQPQHF
>TRBV12-5|TRBJ2-1
CASGLAGLAPGEQFF
>TRBV7-8|TRBJ2-1
CASSLDGDRGNEQFF
>TRBV20-1|TRBJ2-2
CSAPLSGSPGELFF
>TRBV12-3/TRBV12-4|TRBJ2-1
CASSPPGGENEQFF
>TRBV29-1|TRBJ2-1
CSVGSQYNEQFF
>TRBV5-1|TRBJ2-2
CASSPSGSPRELFF
>TRBV7-9|TRBJ2-5
CASSPGTRLDETQYF
>TRBV5-5|TRBJ1-5
CASSLGTNYNQPQHF
>TRBV6-2/TRBV6-3|TRBJ2-2
CASSDTGGDTGELFF
>TRBV29-1|TRBJ2-7
CSVVGTADGEQYF
>TRBV7-2|TRBJ1-2
CASSAGRGYGYTF
>TRBV5-1|TRBJ2-7
CASSLHQSSGTGALLSYEQYF
>TRBV20-1|TRBJ2-5
CSPGRTLAGGRETQYF
>TRBV24-1|TRBJ2-3
CATSDLFGASTDTQYF
>TRBV7-9|TRBJ2-3
CASSLERGNTQYF
>TRBV7-9|TRBJ2-1
CASRLSGTPYNEQFF
>TRBV7-9|TRBJ1-4
CASSLAMEKLFF
>TRBV7-9|TRBJ2-5
CASSSLGGGTYQETQYF
>TRBV5-1|TRBJ2-1
CASSLAPGPGVDEQFF
>TRBV6-1|TRBJ1-1
CASSESFGRALVNTEAFF
>TRBV4-1|TRBJ2-1
CASSHPADPEQFF
>TRBV12-5|TRBJ2-3
CASGDNESWLRDTQYF
>TRBV29-1|TRBJ2-5
CPGRSVLTQYF
>TRBV12-3/TRBV12-4|TRBJ2-7
CASSGWGLGSYEQYF
>TRBV20-1|TRBJ2-3
CSANDRGGTDTQYF
>TRBV7-9|TRBJ2-3
CASSESGTGGRTDTQYF
>TRBV29-1|TRBJ2-3
CSVVSGDTQYF
>TRBV14|TRBJ2-1
CASSQGSGSWSYNEQFF
>TRBV29-1|TRBJ2-1
CSVDAGGSGNEQFF
>TRBV4-2|TRBJ2-7
CASSPALTRDEQYF
>TRBV20-1|TRBJ2-1
CSAHPGGKRYNEQFF
>TRBV18|TRBJ2-1
CASSYRDPSYNEQFF
>TRBV5-1|TRBJ1-5
CASSLSEPGQGETNQPQHF
>TRBV7-9|TRBJ2-3
CASSDPGLVIDTQYF
>TRBV9|TRBJ2-2
CASRPPPGSKNTGELFF
>TRBV6-5|TRBJ2-1
CASSLRFTTSGGNEQFF
>TRBV20-1|TRBJ1-1
CSARNPANTEAFF
>TRBV5-1|TRBJ2-1
CAKATSGRPSSYNEQFF
>TRBV15|TRBJ2-5
CATSNPSSQETQYF
>TRBV10-3|TRBJ1-5
CAISEDRWVQPQHF